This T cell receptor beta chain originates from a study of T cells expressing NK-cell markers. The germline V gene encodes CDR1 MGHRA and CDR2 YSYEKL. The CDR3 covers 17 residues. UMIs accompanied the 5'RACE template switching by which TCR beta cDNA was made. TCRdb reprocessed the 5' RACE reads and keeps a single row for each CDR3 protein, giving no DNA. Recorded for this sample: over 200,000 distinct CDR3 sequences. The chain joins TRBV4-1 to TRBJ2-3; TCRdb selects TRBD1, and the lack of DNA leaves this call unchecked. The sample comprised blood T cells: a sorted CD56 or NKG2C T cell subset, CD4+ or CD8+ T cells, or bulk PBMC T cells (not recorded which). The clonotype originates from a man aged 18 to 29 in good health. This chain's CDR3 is CASSQATGTASTDTQYF.